This T cell receptor (beta chain) came from a study of shared clonotypes between healthy human individuals. Germline V gene lookup returns CDR1 MNHEY and CDR2 SMNVEV (reference sequence). The CDR3 extends over 14 amino acids. The V and J ends lost 1 base and 8 bases, in that order; junction bases with no gene match: 5. Memory CD4+ cells were the fraction left after CD45RA+ naive selection. Profiled with immunoSEQ multiplex PCR; TCRdb holds only in-frame clones, not every one. In the table there are roughly 500,000 clones, 90% to 96% of which are singletons. Sequencing input: naive CD4+ T cells sorted from blood. As to subset: CD45RA+ positively selected. V is TRBV27 and J is TRBJ1-2, with TRBD1 matching 9 bases. The source of this sequence is a woman aged 30 to 39 in good health. CDR3 residues: CASSLLTGGNGYTF. The CDR3 region has the DNA TGTGCCAGCAGTTTATTGACAGGGGGGAACGGCTACACCTTC.